This T cell receptor (beta chain) was recorded in a study of T-cell reconstitution after alpha-beta-depleted transplantation in children (dated by TCRdb to the mid-2010s). With regard to the full study: The study quantitatively tracked T-cell immune reconstitution after TCRalphabeta/CD19-depleted allogeneic hematopoietic cell transplantation in children using TCR repertoire profiling.

Library preparation used PCR. Sequencer: Illumina HiSeq 2500. Molecular barcoding was employed in the preparation of TCR libraries, with unique molecular identifiers being used to normalize TCRbeta repertoire quantification. TCRdb handled the public reads itself, with Q25 trimming in fastp and clone calling in MiXCR, and kept productive beta chains. CDR3 protein duplicates are merged, each entry listing the most common genes and DNA. The sample contains about 510,000 distinct CDR3 sequences, about an eighth of them found a single time. Approximately 15% of the sample is taken by the ten largest. Reading the label with the study, this specimen's treatment or condition is: allogeneic hematopoietic cell transplantation with graft depleted of TCRalphabeta T cells and CD19 B cells. Transplant recipients were children who received TCRalphabeta/CD19-depleted allogeneic hematopoietic cell grafts. Including the terminal cysteine and phenylalanine, the CDR3 comprises 17 residues. Just CDR3 DNA is preserved here, 51 bases in frame from base 1. Clipping removes 5 bases from V and 6 bases from J, with 14 as the unmatched junction base count. CDR1 DFQATT and CDR2 SNEGSKA are derived from the germline V gene (reference sequence).

Here is what the overall study found, with its caveats: Apparently early alphabetaT-cell count recovery about two months after transplant reportedly relied on only several hundred rapidly expanded clones derived from non-depleted graft cells. Over subsequent months, a decline in hyperexpanded clone frequencies was noted, and after one year, T-cell counts and TCRbeta diversity were mostly ascribed to newly produced T cells. In some patients, the high TCRbeta diversity seen at day 60 was put down to recipient T cells and intrathymic progenitors that had survived conditioning.

This clonotype was detected a few times. Its antigen has not been determined. There are no base qualities to consult, and no much larger clone falls within one base. The chain is assembled from TRBV20-1 and TRBJ2-1; 12 junctional bases match TRBD2. The TCR was taken from a female patient between 2 and 15 years old who had a stem cell transplant for aplastic anemia, so the T cells may come from the graft donor. The input for sequencing was PBMCs, mostly from graft donor cells, taken 180 days after TCRalphabeta/CD19-depleted stem cell transplant. At the DNA level, the sequence is TGCAGTGCTCATCCGGGACTAGCGGGTTACCGGGTCAATGAGCAGTTCTTC. It encodes CSAHPGLAGYRVNEQFF.